This T cell receptor (beta chain) was sequenced during a study of cytomegalovirus exposure and HLA in healthy donors. CDR1 is SNHLY, CDR2 FYNNEI, per germline. The CDR3 contains 11 residues. V shed 11 bases and J shed 3 bases, with 11 bases lying between them. A multiplex PCR was run with 60 Vbeta primers and 13 Jbeta primers. TCRdb's copy holds only in-frame clones and misses some; the assay was immunoSEQ multiplex PCR. Here the sample spans roughly 190,000 clones, 82% being singletons. The chain has TRBV2 and TRBJ2-7; maybe TRBD1 (5 bases). Sequences were obtained from PBMCs. The clonotype originates from a woman aged 18 to 35 in good health and CMV-seronegative. DNA of the CDR3: TGTGCCTCTACAGGCATCTACGAGCAGTACTTC. Translating it yields CASTGIYEQYF.